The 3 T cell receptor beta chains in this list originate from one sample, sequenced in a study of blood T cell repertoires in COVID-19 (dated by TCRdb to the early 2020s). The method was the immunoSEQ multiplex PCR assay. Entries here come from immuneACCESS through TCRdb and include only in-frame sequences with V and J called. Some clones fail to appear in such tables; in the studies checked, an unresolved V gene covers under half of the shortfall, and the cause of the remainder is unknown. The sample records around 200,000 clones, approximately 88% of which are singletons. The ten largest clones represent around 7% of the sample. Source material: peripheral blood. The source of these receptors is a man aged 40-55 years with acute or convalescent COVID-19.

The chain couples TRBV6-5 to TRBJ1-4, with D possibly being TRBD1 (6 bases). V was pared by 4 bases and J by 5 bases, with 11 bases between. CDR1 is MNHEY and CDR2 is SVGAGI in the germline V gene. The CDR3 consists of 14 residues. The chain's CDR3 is CASSFEGGNEKLFF. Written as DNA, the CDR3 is TGTGCCAGCAGTTTCGAGGGGGGGAATGAAAAACTGTTTTTT.

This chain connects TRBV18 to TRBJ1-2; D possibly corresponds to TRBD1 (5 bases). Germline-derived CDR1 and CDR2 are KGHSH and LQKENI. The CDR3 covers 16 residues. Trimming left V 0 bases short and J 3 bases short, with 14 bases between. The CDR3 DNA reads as TGTGCCAGCTCACCACCAAGTCGCAGGGTTCACTATGGCTACACCTTC. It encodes CASSPPSRRVHYGYTF.

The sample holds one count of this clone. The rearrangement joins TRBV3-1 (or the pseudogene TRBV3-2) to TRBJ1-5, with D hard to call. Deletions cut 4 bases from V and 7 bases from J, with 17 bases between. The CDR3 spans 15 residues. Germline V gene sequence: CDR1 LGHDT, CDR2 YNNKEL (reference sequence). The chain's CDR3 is CASSRSGSPNQPQHF. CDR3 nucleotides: TGTGCCAGCAGCCGGAGTGGGTCCCCGAACCAGCCCCAGCATTTT.